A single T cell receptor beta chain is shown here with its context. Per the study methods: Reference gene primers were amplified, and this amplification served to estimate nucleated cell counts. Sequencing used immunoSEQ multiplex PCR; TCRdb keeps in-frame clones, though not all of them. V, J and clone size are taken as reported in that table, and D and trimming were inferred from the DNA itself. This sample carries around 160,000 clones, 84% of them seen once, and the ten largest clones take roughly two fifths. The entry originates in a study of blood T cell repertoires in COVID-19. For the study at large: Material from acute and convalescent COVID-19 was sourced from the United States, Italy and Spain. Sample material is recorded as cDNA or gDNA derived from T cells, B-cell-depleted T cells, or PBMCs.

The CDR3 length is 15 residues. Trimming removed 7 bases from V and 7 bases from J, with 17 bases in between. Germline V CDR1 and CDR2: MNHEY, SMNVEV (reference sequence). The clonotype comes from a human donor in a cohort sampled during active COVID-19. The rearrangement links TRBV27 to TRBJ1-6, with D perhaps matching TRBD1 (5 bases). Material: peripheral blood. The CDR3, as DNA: TGTGCCAGCACCAGAGGGAGGCAGGGAAATTCACCCCTCCACTTT. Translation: CASTRGRQGNSPLHF.